This is a list of T cell receptor beta chains from one sample in a study of immune cell composition in non-small cell lung cancer. Here immunoSEQ multiplex PCR was the method, and the copy in TCRdb shows in-frame clones only, minus some. The sample carries 9,000 to 10,000 clones, about 63% recorded once. Specimen: lung tumor tissue. The receptors derive from a human donor with non-small cell lung cancer. Each CDR3 is given with its conserved first and last residue. A D gene is named only where the DNA matches it firmly. Rows may omit the clone size; those that give it use once, few, many or a size class.

d_gene: TRBD1
abundance: NA
v_gene: TRBV9
j_gene: TRBJ2-7
len: 16
CDR3nt: TGTGCCAGCAGCGTAGCCCCACAGGGGGCTATCTACGAGCAGTACTTC
CDR3aa: CASSVAPQGAIYEQYF

d_gene: TRBD1
abundance: NA
v_gene: TRBV5-1
j_gene: TRBJ2-1
len: 15
CDR3nt: TGCGCCAGCAGCTTGTCGGCAGGGGGTTACAATGAGCAGTTCTTC
CDR3aa: CASSLSAGGYNEQFF

d_gene: TRBD1
abundance: NA
v_gene: TRBV14
j_gene: TRBJ1-1
len: 15
CDR3nt: TGTGCCAGCAGCTTTCGACAGGGTCCCAACACTGAAGCTTTCTTT
CDR3aa: CASSFRQGPNTEAFF

d_gene: NA
abundance: NA
v_gene: TRBV11-3
j_gene: TRBJ2-5
len: 14
CDR3nt: TGTGCCAGCAGCCGCAGGGTATTAGAGGAGACCCAGTACTTC
CDR3aa: CASSRRVLEETQYF

d_gene: NA
abundance: once
v_gene: TRBV4-1
j_gene: TRBJ1-2
len: 17
CDR3nt: TGCGCCAGCAGCTTCCAGCATGGGGCAACAGCTAACTATGGCTACACCTTC
CDR3aa: CASSFQHGATANYGYTF

d_gene: NA
abundance: NA
v_gene: TRBV7-8
j_gene: TRBJ2-7
len: 18
CDR3nt: TGTGCCAGCAGCTTAATTCTACGTCTGGCCGATCCCAGTCGGGAGCAGTACTTC
CDR3aa: CASSLILRLADPSREQYF

d_gene: NA
abundance: NA
v_gene: TRBV5-1
j_gene: TRBJ1-1
len: 14
CDR3nt: TGCGCCAGCAGCTTAGAGGGAGGGGGTGGTGAAGCTTTCTTT
CDR3aa: CASSLEGGGGEAFF

d_gene: NA
abundance: NA
v_gene: TRBV5-1
j_gene: TRBJ1-6
len: 14
CDR3nt: TGCGCCAGCCCGACACCGGATAATAATTCACCCCTCCACTTT
CDR3aa: CASPTPDNNSPLHF

d_gene: TRBD2
abundance: medium-sized
v_gene: TRBV6-4
j_gene: TRBJ2-7
len: 15
CDR3nt: TGTGCCAGCAGTGAAACTAGCGGGGATTCTCGTGAGCAGTACTTC
CDR3aa: CASSETSGDSREQYF

d_gene: NA
abundance: NA
v_gene: TRBV18
j_gene: TRBJ2-1
len: 15
CDR3nt: TGTGCCAGCTCCCCAAGCGCAGGCGGCTACAATGAGCAGTTCTTC
CDR3aa: CASSPSAGGYNEQFF

d_gene: TRBD1
abundance: few
v_gene: TRBV28
j_gene: TRBJ1-2
len: 14
CDR3nt: TGTGCCAGCAGTTTCCGGGACAGGAACTATGGCTACACCTTC
CDR3aa: CASSFRDRNYGYTF

d_gene: TRBD1
abundance: few
v_gene: TRBV19
j_gene: TRBJ1-5
len: 15
CDR3nt: TGTGCCAGTACCCCCGGGACAGGCGTCCCTCGGCCCCAGCATTTT
CDR3aa: CASTPGTGVPRPQHF

d_gene: TRBD2
abundance: NA
v_gene: TRBV5-1
j_gene: TRBJ2-1
len: 16
CDR3nt: TGCGCCAGCAAATGGGGTAGCGGGGGAGGTAACAATGAGCAGTTCTTC
CDR3aa: CASKWGSGGGNNEQFF

d_gene: NA
abundance: few
v_gene: TRBV7-9
j_gene: TRBJ1-3
len: 14
CDR3nt: TGTGCCAGCAGCTTACTCGGGACGGGGAACACCATATATTTT
CDR3aa: CASSLLGTGNTIYF

d_gene: NA
abundance: NA
v_gene: TRBV19
j_gene: TRBJ2-7
len: 14
CDR3nt: TGTGCCAGTAAGGTCGGGACGGATGCCTACGAGCAGTACTTC
CDR3aa: CASKVGTDAYEQYF

d_gene: NA
abundance: NA
v_gene: TRBV30
j_gene: TRBJ1-5
len: 13
CDR3nt: TGTGCCTGGAGTGGGAGGAGGGATCAGCCCCAGCATTTT
CDR3aa: CAWSGRRDQPQHF

d_gene: NA
abundance: NA
v_gene: TRBV27
j_gene: TRBJ2-7
len: 13
CDR3nt: TGTGCCAGCAGTCTGATCGGGGCTTACGAGCAGTACTTC
CDR3aa: CASSLIGAYEQYF

d_gene: NA
abundance: NA
v_gene: TRBV7-9
j_gene: TRBJ1-3
len: 14
CDR3nt: TGTGCCAGCAGCTTCGCAACAGGGGGAAACACCATATATTTT
CDR3aa: CASSFATGGNTIYF

d_gene: TRBD1
abundance: NA
v_gene: TRBV15
j_gene: TRBJ1-3
len: 15
CDR3nt: TGTGCCACCAGCAGAGACAGGGGGGATGGAAACACCATATATTTT
CDR3aa: CATSRDRGDGNTIYF

d_gene: TRBD2
abundance: medium-sized
v_gene: TRBV7-9
j_gene: TRBJ2-3
len: 16
CDR3nt: TGTGCCAGCAGCGGCCAGCGGGGGCGAAGCACAGATACGCAGTATTTT
CDR3aa: CASSGQRGRSTDTQYF

d_gene: TRBD1
abundance: NA
v_gene: TRBV7-2
j_gene: TRBJ2-7
len: 14
CDR3nt: TGTGCCAGCAGCTACCGGACAGGGGGCAGAGAGCAGTACTTC
CDR3aa: CASSYRTGGREQYF

d_gene: NA
abundance: NA
v_gene: TRBV11-3
j_gene: TRBJ2-3
len: 14
CDR3nt: TGTGCCAGCAGCTTAGAGGGCTACACAGATACGCAGTATTTT
CDR3aa: CASSLEGYTDTQYF

d_gene: NA
abundance: NA
v_gene: TRBV6-1
j_gene: TRBJ1-2
len: 13
CDR3nt: TGTGCCAGCTCGAGGGCAGGGAACTATGGCTACACCTTC
CDR3aa: CASSRAGNYGYTF

d_gene: TRBD1
abundance: NA
v_gene: TRBV11-3
j_gene: TRBJ2-7
len: 14
CDR3nt: TGTGCCAGCAGCTCGGACAGGGCCCGATACGAGCAGTACTTC
CDR3aa: CASSSDRARYEQYF

d_gene: TRBD2
abundance: few
v_gene: TRBV27
j_gene: TRBJ2-3
len: 16
CDR3nt: TGTGCCAGCAGATCCTGGGATAGCGGGGGGGGAGATACGCAGTATTTT
CDR3aa: CASRSWDSGGGDTQYF

d_gene: NA
abundance: NA
v_gene: TRBV6-4
j_gene: TRBJ1-1
len: 13
CDR3nt: TGTGCCAGCGCCAGACAGTTGAACACTGAAGCTTTCTTT
CDR3aa: CASARQLNTEAFF

d_gene: NA
abundance: few
v_gene: TRBV14
j_gene: TRBJ1-1
len: 15
CDR3nt: TGTGCCAGCAGCCCCCGAGGAGGGGTGGGCACTGAAGCTTTCTTT
CDR3aa: CASSPRGGVGTEAFF

d_gene: NA
abundance: medium-sized
v_gene: TRBV5-1
j_gene: TRBJ1-1
len: 13
CDR3nt: TGCGCCAGCAGACGTGACATGAACACTGAAGCTTTCTTT
CDR3aa: CASRRDMNTEAFF

d_gene: NA
abundance: NA
v_gene: TRBV7-7
j_gene: TRBJ2-5
len: 15
CDR3nt: TGTGCTAGCAGCTTAGGACAGCATTACCAAGAGACCCAGTACTTC
CDR3aa: CASSLGQHYQETQYF

d_gene: NA
abundance: few
v_gene: TRBV11-2
j_gene: TRBJ1-6
len: 17
CDR3nt: TGTGCCAGCAGCTTGACACCGGGAGTAGGCTATAATTCACCCCTCCACTTT
CDR3aa: CASSLTPGVGYNSPLHF

d_gene: NA
abundance: few
v_gene: TRBV6-4
j_gene: TRBJ1-1
len: 20
CDR3nt: TGTGCCAGCAGTGACATAAGGGAAGTGGTGCAAAGGGCGAACGGGACTGAAGCTTTCTTT
CDR3aa: CASSDIREVVQRANGTEAFF

d_gene: TRBD2
abundance: few
v_gene: TRBV28
j_gene: TRBJ2-7
len: 14
CDR3nt: TGTGCCAGCACCTTTACTAGCGGGGCCTACGGGCAGTACTTC
CDR3aa: CASTFTSGAYGQYF

d_gene: NA
abundance: NA
v_gene: TRBV27
j_gene: TRBJ2-7
len: 9
CDR3nt: TGTGCCAGCGGCTACGAGCAGTACTTC
CDR3aa: CASGYEQYF

d_gene: TRBD1
abundance: NA
v_gene: TRBV6-5
j_gene: TRBJ1-2
len: 15
CDR3nt: TGTGCCAGCAGTTACACGGACAGGGCAAACTATGGCTACACCTTC
CDR3aa: CASSYTDRANYGYTF

d_gene: NA
abundance: NA
v_gene: TRBV7-8
j_gene: TRBJ2-2
len: 18
CDR3nt: TGTGCCAGCAGCTTTACCCTTAATCGGCAGATGAACACCGGGGAGCTGTTTTTT
CDR3aa: CASSFTLNRQMNTGELFF

d_gene: TRBD1
abundance: NA
v_gene: TRBV7-8
j_gene: TRBJ2-2
len: 14
CDR3nt: TGTGCCAGCCGGGACAGGGGTGATACCGGGGAGCTGTTTTTT
CDR3aa: CASRDRGDTGELFF

d_gene: NA
abundance: NA
v_gene: TRBV7-3
j_gene: TRBJ2-3
len: 15
CDR3nt: TGTGCCAGCAGCTTACTAGGTCTTTACACAGATACGCAGTATTTT
CDR3aa: CASSLLGLYTDTQYF

d_gene: NA
abundance: few
v_gene: TRBV14
j_gene: TRBJ2-7
len: 15
CDR3nt: TGTGCCAGCAGCCCTCTCGGGCAGCTTCACTACGAGCAGTACTTC
CDR3aa: CASSPLGQLHYEQYF

d_gene: NA
abundance: NA
v_gene: TRBV7-2
j_gene: TRBJ1-5
len: 15
CDR3nt: TGTGCCAGCAGCTTATCAGGTCTTAGCAATCAGCCCCAGCATTTT
CDR3aa: CASSLSGLSNQPQHF

d_gene: NA
abundance: once
v_gene: TRBV6-5
j_gene: TRBJ2-6
len: 15
CDR3nt: TGTGCCAGCAGACAACCTGGCTCTGGGGCCAACGTCCTGACTTTC
CDR3aa: CASRQPGSGANVLTF

d_gene: NA
abundance: once
v_gene: TRBV6-1
j_gene: TRBJ1-2
len: 13
CDR3nt: TGTGCCAGCAGGCTACCTGGGGGGGATGGCTACACCTTC
CDR3aa: CASRLPGGDGYTF

d_gene: TRBD1
abundance: NA
v_gene: TRBV19
j_gene: TRBJ1-5
len: 15
CDR3nt: TGTGCCAGTAGTCCCCGCCTTACAGGGGATCAGTCCCAGCATTTT
CDR3aa: CASSPRLTGDQSQHF

d_gene: NA
abundance: NA
v_gene: TRBV7-6
j_gene: TRBJ2-2
len: 14
CDR3nt: TGTGCCAGCAGCCCGACAGTCACGGGCGGGGAGCTGTTTTTT
CDR3aa: CASSPTVTGGELFF

d_gene: NA
abundance: NA
v_gene: TRBV19
j_gene: TRBJ2-3
len: 13
CDR3nt: TGTGCCAGTAAGGGTGGCAGCACAGATACGCAGTATTTT
CDR3aa: CASKGGSTDTQYF

d_gene: NA
abundance: NA
v_gene: TRBV11-2
j_gene: TRBJ1-1
len: 14
CDR3nt: TGTGCCAGCAGCTTAGACCGAAGGACAGAAGAAGCTTTCTTT
CDR3aa: CASSLDRRTEEAFF

d_gene: NA
abundance: NA
v_gene: TRBV28
j_gene: TRBJ1-2
len: 14
CDR3nt: TGTGCCAGCAGTTTATGGGAGAAACCCTATGGCTACACCTTC
CDR3aa: CASSLWEKPYGYTF

d_gene: TRBD1
abundance: NA
v_gene: TRBV27
j_gene: TRBJ1-1
len: 19
CDR3nt: TGTGCCAGCAGTTCGAAGTCCGGGACAGGGGGCTGGTCGAACACTGAAGCTTTCTTT
CDR3aa: CASSSKSGTGGWSNTEAFF

d_gene: NA
abundance: NA
v_gene: TRBV27
j_gene: TRBJ1-5
len: 14
CDR3nt: TGTGCCAGCAGTTTTAGAGGTTTTGGGCAGCCCCAGCATTTT
CDR3aa: CASSFRGFGQPQHF

d_gene: TRBD1
abundance: NA
v_gene: TRBV28
j_gene: TRBJ1-4
len: 13
CDR3nt: TGTGCCAGCAGTCACAGGGGCTATGAAAAACTGTTTTTT
CDR3aa: CASSHRGYEKLFF